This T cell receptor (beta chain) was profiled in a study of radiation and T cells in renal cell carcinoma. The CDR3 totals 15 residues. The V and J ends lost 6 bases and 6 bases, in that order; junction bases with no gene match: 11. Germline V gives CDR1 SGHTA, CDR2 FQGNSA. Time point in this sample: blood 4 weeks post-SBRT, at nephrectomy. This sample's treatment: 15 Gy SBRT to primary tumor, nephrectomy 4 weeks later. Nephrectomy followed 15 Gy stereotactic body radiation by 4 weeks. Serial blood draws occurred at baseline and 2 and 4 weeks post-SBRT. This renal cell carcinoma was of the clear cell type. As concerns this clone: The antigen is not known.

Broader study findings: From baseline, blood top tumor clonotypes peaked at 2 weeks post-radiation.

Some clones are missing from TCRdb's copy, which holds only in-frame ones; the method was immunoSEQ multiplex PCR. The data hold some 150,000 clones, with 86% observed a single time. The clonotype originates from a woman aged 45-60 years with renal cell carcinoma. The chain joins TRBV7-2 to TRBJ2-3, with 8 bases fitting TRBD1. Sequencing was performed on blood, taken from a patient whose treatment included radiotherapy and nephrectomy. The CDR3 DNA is TGTGCCAGCAGTAAACCCCAGGGGGCCACCGATACGCAGTATTTT. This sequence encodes CASSKPQGATDTQYF. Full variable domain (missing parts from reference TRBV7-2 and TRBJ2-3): GAGVSQSPSNKVTEKGKDVELRCDPISGHTALYWYRQSLGQGLEFLIYFQGNSAPDKSGLPSDRFSAERTGGSVSTLTIQRTQQEDSAVYLCASSKPQGATDTQYFGPGTRLTVL.